These T cell receptor beta chains were read from a single sample in a study of T cells in Graves' hyperthyroidism and ophthalmopathy. TCRdb processed the multiplex PCR reads anew with MiXCR; each CDR3 protein has one entry. The sample holds approximately 100,000 distinct CDR3 sequences, 35% to 45% seen once. The source material was peripheral blood or thyroid tissue (not recorded which). Every receptor here comes from a woman aged 30 to 39 with Graves' hyperthyroidism. Each CDR3 is given with its conserved first and last residue. The D gene is left open where the match is weak. Rows give clone size only sometimes, using once, few, many, or a class for an expanded clone.

V gene	clone size	J gene	D gene	CDR3 protein	CDR3 DNA
TRBV4-1	.	TRBJ1-1	.	CASRPPAGLNTEAFF	TGCGCCAGCAGACCCCCGGCAGGTTTAAACACTGAAGCTTTCTTT
TRBV2	.	TRBJ2-7	TRBD2	CASRRASSGRPPPEQYF	TGTGCCAGCAGACGAGCCAGTAGCGGGAGGCCCCCCCCCGAGCAGTACTTC
TRBV7-2	many	TRBJ2-3	.	CASSLDSRSTDTQYF	TGTGCCAGCAGCCTCGACTCCCGGAGCACAGATACGCAGTATTTT
TRBV28	many	TRBJ1-5	TRBD1	CASSFVPGDRQPQHF	TGTGCCAGCAGTTTCGTCCCCGGGGACAGGCAGCCCCAGCATTTT
TRBV7-9	many	TRBJ2-7	.	CASSLGGRADEQYF	TGTGCCAGCAGCTTAGGTGGCAGGGCGGACGAGCAGTACTTC
TRBV20-1	many	TRBJ1-1	.	CSAKVGDTEAFF	TGCAGTGCTAAGGTAGGGGACACTGAAGCTTTCTTT
TRBV7-8	.	TRBJ2-7	.	CTSRLGGDSYGQYF	TGTACCAGCAGACTCGGCGGGGACTCCTACGGGCAGTACTTC
TRBV3-1	many	TRBJ2-5	.	CASSQRGTQETQYF	TGTGCCAGCAGCCAGCGCGGGACACAAGAGACCCAGTACTTC
TRBV4-1	many	TRBJ2-7	.	CASRRAAGNYEQYF	TGCGCCAGCAGGAGGGCAGCCGGGAACTACGAGCAGTACTTC
TRBV10-3	medium-sized	TRBJ1-4	TRBD1	CAISRSGQGSEKLFF	TGTGCCATCAGTCGCTCGGGACAGGGGAGTGAAAAACTGTTTTTT
TRBV11-2	many	TRBJ2-5	.	CASSRRETQYF	TGTGCCAGCAGCCGGAGAGAGACCCAGTACTTC
TRBV7-6	.	TRBJ2-2	TRBD2	CASSLLAGVNTGELFF	TGTGCCAGCAGCTTGCTAGCGGGAGTTAACACCGGGGAGCTGTTTTTT
TRBV7-3	many	TRBJ2-7	.	CASSLSAGWEYEQYF	TGTGCCAGCAGCTTATCGGCGGGCTGGGAATACGAGCAGTACTTC
TRBV12-3/TRBV12-4	.	TRBJ2-5	.	CASSPDGVSNQPQYF	TGTGCCAGCAGCCCCGACGGAGTTAGCAATCAGCCCCAGTACTTC
TRBV7-6	many	TRBJ1-1	.	CASSVGTRLYTEAFF	TGTGCCAGCAGCGTTGGGACACGCTTGTACACTGAAGCTTTCTTT
TRBV5-1	.	TRBJ2-1	.	CASSFPRWELNNEQFF	TGCGCCAGCAGCTTCCCGAGGTGGGAACTTAACAATGAGCAGTTCTTC
TRBV15	.	TRBJ2-3	TRBD2	CATMGMLAGVSDTQYF	TGTGCCACCATGGGGATGCTAGCGGGAGTATCAGATACGCAGTATTTT
TRBV2	.	TRBJ2-3	TRBD2	CASSPRQTSGRVTDTQYF	TGTGCCAGCAGTCCACGCCAGACTAGCGGGAGGGTCACAGATACGCAGTATTTT
TRBV9	many	TRBJ2-7	.	CASSPNPGAYEQYF	TGTGCCAGCAGCCCGAACCCGGGGGCGTACGAGCAGTACTTC
TRBV25-1	.	TRBJ2-3	.	CASFYICSGGRGRNTQYF	.
TRBV7-9	many	TRBJ1-3	TRBD1	CASSLWGQGSGNTIYF	TGTGCCAGCAGCTTATGGGGACAGGGCTCTGGAAACACCATATATTTT
TRBV10-2	many	TRBJ2-3	TRBD2	CASRVRDYPTDTQYF	TGCGCCAGCAGAGTCCGGGACTACCCCACAGATACGCAGTATTTT
TRBV20-1	.	TRBJ2-5	TRBD1	CSAWDRGRGTQYF	TGCAGTGCGTGGGACAGGGGGCGCGGGACCCAGTACTTC
TRBV30	many	TRBJ2-5	TRBD1	CAWSHRGQGEETQYF	TGTGCCTGGAGTCACCGGGGACAGGGGGAAGAGACCCAGTACTTC
TRBV3-1	many	TRBJ1-5	.	CASSAGISNQPQHF	TGTGCCAGCAGTGCAGGGATATCGAATCAGCCCCAGCATTTT
TRBV20-1	many	TRBJ2-7	.	CSATYKGNREDEQYF	TGCAGTGCTACTTATAAGGGTAACAGGGAGGACGAGCAGTACTTC
TRBV20-1	.	TRBJ1-1	.	CSAREMNTEAFF	TGCAGTGCCCGGGAGATGAACACTGAAGCTTTCTTT
TRBV7-9	.	TRBJ2-2	.	CACNPRGGLNAGELFF	TGTGCCTGCAACCCACGTGGAGGACTGAACGCCGGGGAGCTGTTTTTT
TRBV7-9	.	TRBJ2-2	TRBD1	CASSGRTGLGTGELFF	TGTGCCAGCAGCGGACGGACAGGGTTGGGCACCGGGGAGCTGTTTTTT
TRBV20-1	.	TRBJ1-2	TRBD1	CSYIRATGTGGSYGYTF	TGCAGCTATATAAGAGCGACCGGGACAGGGGGGAGCTATGGCTACACCTTC
TRBV2	.	TRBJ2-5	TRBD2	CATPGLEEETQYF	TGTGCTACGCCGGGACTAGAGGAAGAGACCCAGTACTTC
TRBV7-2	.	TRBJ1-1	.	CASSHHSGEWAFF	TGTGCCAGCAGCCACCACTCAGGGGAGTGGGCTTTCTTT
TRBV7-9	few	TRBJ2-3	.	CASSSWDNTDTQYF	TGTGCCAGCAGCTCGTGGGACAACACAGATACGCAGTATTTT
TRBV20-1	many	TRBJ2-5	.	CSASHTLVQETQYF	TGCAGTGCCTCTCATACCCTGGTTCAAGAGACCCAGTACTTC
TRBV5-1	many	TRBJ2-2	.	CASSLLRNTGELFF	TGCGCCAGCAGCTTGCTACGGAACACCGGGGAGCTGTTTTTT
TRBV9	medium-sized	TRBJ1-3	TRBD1	CASSDGTGGRNTIYF	TGTGCCAGCAGCGACGGGACAGGGGGTAGAAACACCATATATTTT
TRBV7-6	.	TRBJ2-7	TRBD1	CASRRTGGSYEQYF	TGTGCCAGCAGAAGGACAGGGGGCTCCTACGAGCAGTACTTC
TRBV14	many	TRBJ2-5	.	CASSQDRWGFFGGQETQYF	TGTGCCAGCAGCCAAGATCGGTGGGGCTTCTTCGGAGGGCAAGAGACCCAGTACTTC
TRBV6-6	.	TRBJ2-7	.	CASSLGHEQYF	TGTGCCAGTTCTTTGGGCCACGAGCAGTACTTC
TRBV6-1	few	TRBJ2-2	TRBD1	CASRGQDWSTVGELFF	TGTGCCAGCAGAGGACAGGACTGGTCCACAGTCGGGGAGCTGTTTTTT
TRBV28	many	TRBJ1-5	.	CASTLAGYISNQPQHF	TGTGCCAGCACCCTCGCAGGGTACATCAGCAATCAGCCCCAGCATTTT
TRBV5-1	many	TRBJ1-2	.	CASSLDSVDYGYTF	TGCGCCAGCAGCTTGGATTCGGTGGACTATGGCTACACCTTC
TRBV7-9	many	TRBJ1-6	.	CASSLTGPNSPLHF	TGTGCCAGCAGCCTGACAGGACCCAATTCACCCCTCCACTTT
TRBV20-1	many	TRBJ2-7	.	CSAPLPPARQYF	TGCAGTGCCCCGCTACCCCCGGCGAGGCAGTACTTC